The sequence of this T cell receptor beta chain was determined in a study of a mutant IDH1 vaccine in newly diagnosed glioma. Study background: Treated patients showed a male proportion of roughly 62%, a female proportion of around 40%, and a mean age of roughly 40 years. Most patients had received both radiotherapy and temozolomide, the prior options being radiotherapy, temozolomide, or both.

Time point noted: baseline, week 1 (first vaccination visit). This sample's treatment: pre-vaccination baseline after standard-of-care therapy. Each of the donors came in with new WHO grade 3 or 4 astrocytomas that were IDH1-mutant and ATRX-lost. The CDR3 sequence is 15 residues long. Germline CDR1 is MGHRA and CDR2 is YSYEKL. Trimming removed 0 bases from V and 4 bases from J, with 12 bases in between. As for this clone: The antigen remains unidentified.

Overall study findings and caveats: Pseudoprogression appeared unlinked to shifts in leading peripheral T cell clonotypes.

Here immunoSEQ multiplex PCR was the method, and the copy in TCRdb shows in-frame clones only, minus some. This table has about 92,000 clones, about four fifths appearing once. The sample consisted of PBMCs, taken from a glioma patient treated with radiotherapy, temozolomide or both. The chain recombines TRBV4-1 with TRBJ1-1; D is uncertain. The clonotype comes from a woman between 45 and 60 years old with glioma. The CDR3 loop reads CASSQDSYPGTEAFF. The DNA for the CDR3 is TGCGCCAGCAGCCAAGATTCATATCCGGGCACTGAAGCTTTCTTT.